The next 10 T cell receptor beta chains were all read from a single sample in a study of shared clonotypes between healthy human individuals. Using immunoSEQ multiplex PCR, the repertoire was profiled, and TCRdb retains in-frame clones only, with some absent. The table has some 240,000 clones, 65% seen once. The sequencing sample was made of memory CD4+ T cells sorted from blood. Noted subset: CD45RA-negative fraction. These receptors were taken from a man aged 25-45 years in good health.

This chain connects TRBV2 to TRBJ2-1; D might be TRBD1 (9 bases). CDR1 is SNHLY and CDR2 is FYNNEI in the germline V gene. V shed 6 bases and J shed 5 bases, with 20 bases lying between them. This CDR3 is 16 amino acids long. CDR3 DNA: TGTGCCAGCAGGGACCGGGGGGGACAGGGAAACAATGAGCAGTTCTTC. Its translation: CASRDRGGQGNNEQFF.

The chain carries TRBV6-4 and TRBJ1-5; maybe TRBD1 (6 bases). The CDR3 spans 15 residues. CDR1 is MRHNA, CDR2 SNTAGT, per germline. Trimming removed 5 bases at V and 0 bases at J, with 11 bases between. In nucleotides, the CDR3 is TGTGCCAGCAGTCCGGGGGGCAATAGCAATCAGCCCCAGCATTTT. It encodes CASSPGGNSNQPQHF.

The count of this clone is one. The gene calls are TRBV9 and TRBJ2-5; perhaps TRBD2 as D (5 bases). The CDR3 is 15 residues long. In germline, CDR1 is SGDLS, CDR2 YYNGEE. The V end lost 1 base, the J end lost 2 bases, and 12 bases lay between the germline ends. The CDR3 sequence: CASSVPRGGQETQYF. In DNA, the CDR3 is TGTGCCAGCAGCGTACCCCGGGGTGGGCAAGAGACCCAGTACTTC.

This clone has only a few counts. CDR3 DNA: TGCGCCAGCAGCTTGTTTGGTGTCGGCAGGGGCCAGGTGAACACTGAAGCTTTCTTT. Translating it yields CASSLFGVGRGQVNTEAFF. This sequence joins TRBV5-1 and TRBJ1-1; a possible D gene is TRBD1 (6 bases). V was clipped by 1 base and J by 0 bases, with 22 bases between them. Germline CDR1 is SGHRS and CDR2 is YFSETQ. The length of the CDR3 is 19 residues.

In its sample, this clone was seen many times. The chain combines TRBV2 with TRBJ1-5; 7 bases are a match to TRBD1. With 3 bases clipped from V and 5 bases from J, the junction kept 1 base outside the gene matches. Germline lookup yields CDR1 SNHLY and CDR2 FYNNEI. The CDR3 spans 13 residues. DNA of the CDR3: TGTGCCAGCAGTGATCAGGGGGATCAGCCCCAGCATTTT. This sequence encodes CASSDQGDQPQHF.

This chain links TRBV30 with TRBJ2-7; no firm D call. Trimming removed 3 bases at V and 0 bases at J, with 6 bases between. The CDR3 is 12 amino acids. The germline V gene has CDR1 GTSNPN and CDR2 SVGIG (reference sequence). For the CDR3, the DNA is TGTGCCTGGAGCCGCGACTCCTACGAGCAGTACTTC. Protein sequence: CAWSRDSYEQYF.

This clone was picked up a small number of times. V gene TRBV10-1 combines with J gene TRBJ1-5, with a possible D match to TRBD1 (5 bases). V was trimmed by 3 bases and J by 5 bases, leaving 8 bases between them. The CDR3 length is 13 residues. Germline V gene data show CDR1 as WNHNN and CDR2 as SYGVQD (reference sequence). The CDR3 DNA sequence: TGCGCCAGCAGTGAAGGCAGGGATCAGCCCCAGCATTTT. Protein: CASSEGRDQPQHF.

This clone has only one observation. V is TRBV19 and J is TRBJ1-2; D gene ambiguous. There are 12 residues in the CDR3. Germline V CDR1 and CDR2: LNHDA, SQIVND (reference sequence). The V end lost 6 bases, the J end lost 4 bases, and 9 bases lay between the germline ends. This chain's CDR3 is CASSRAPYGYTF. The DNA of the CDR3 is TGTGCCAGTAGCCGAGCTCCCTATGGCTACACCTTC.

The chain has TRBV19 and TRBJ1-5; D is undetermined. The germline V gene has CDR1 LNHDA and CDR2 SQIVND (reference sequence). The V end lost 9 bases, the J end lost 0 bases, and 6 bases lay between the germline ends. CDR3 length: 12 amino acids. The CDR3 sequence is CASDNSNQPQHF. The CDR3 bases are TGTGCCAGCGACAATAGCAATCAGCCCCAGCATTTT.

The chain couples TRBV5-1 to TRBJ2-2, with D perhaps being TRBD1 or TRBD2 (5 bases each). CDR3 size: 14 residues. V was cut by 3 bases and J by 2 bases, with 8 bases left in between. CDR1 is SGHRS, CDR2 YFSETQ, per germline. CDR3 amino acids: CASSWDGNTGELFF. Written as DNA, the CDR3 is TGCGCCAGCAGCTGGGACGGAAACACCGGGGAGCTGTTTTTT.